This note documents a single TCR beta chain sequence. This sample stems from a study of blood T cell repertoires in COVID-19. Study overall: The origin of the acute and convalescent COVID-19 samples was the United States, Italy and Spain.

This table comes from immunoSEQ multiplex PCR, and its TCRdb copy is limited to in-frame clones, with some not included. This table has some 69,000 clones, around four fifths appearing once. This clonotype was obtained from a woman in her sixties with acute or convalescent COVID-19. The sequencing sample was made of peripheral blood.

DNA of the CDR3: TGCGCCAGCAGCTTGGAAGCCAGGGAAGGCTACACCTTC. Encoded protein: CASSLEAREGYTF. The chain joins TRBV5-1 to TRBJ1-2; weak D call: TRBD1 (5 bases). The CDR3 is 13 amino acids. Germline-derived CDR1 and CDR2 are SGHRS and YFSETQ. V lost 0 bases and J lost 8, with 11 bases in between. The full variable domain, in which reference TRBV5-1 and TRBJ1-2 provide the parts outside the CDR3, is KAGVTQTPRYLIKTRGQQVTLSCSPISGHRSVSWYQQTPGQGLQFLFEYFSETQRNKGNFPGRFSGRQFSNSRSEMNVSTLELGDSALYLCASSLEAREGYTFGSGTRLTVV.